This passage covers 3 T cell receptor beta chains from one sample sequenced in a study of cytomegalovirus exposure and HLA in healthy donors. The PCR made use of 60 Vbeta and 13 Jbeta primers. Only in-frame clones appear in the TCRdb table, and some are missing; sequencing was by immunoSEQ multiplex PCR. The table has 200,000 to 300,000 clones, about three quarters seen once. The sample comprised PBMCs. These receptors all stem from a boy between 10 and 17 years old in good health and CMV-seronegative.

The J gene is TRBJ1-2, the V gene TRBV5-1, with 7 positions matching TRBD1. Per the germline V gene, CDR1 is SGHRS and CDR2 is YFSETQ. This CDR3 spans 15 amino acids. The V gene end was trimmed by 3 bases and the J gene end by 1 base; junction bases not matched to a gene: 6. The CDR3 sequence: CASSSGDRDNYGYTF. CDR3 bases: TGCGCCAGCAGCTCTGGAGACAGGGATAACTATGGCTACACCTTC.

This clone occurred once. Here the CDR3 reads CASSLLGGRDRGLDTQYF. In DNA form, the CDR3 reads TGTGCCAGCAGCTTGTTGGGGGGCCGGGACAGGGGTTTAGATACGCAGTATTTT. V usage is TRBV7-9 and J usage is TRBJ2-3, with 10 nucleotides matching TRBD1. Trimming at V came to 3 bases and at J to 5 bases, leaving 14 bases not matched to a gene. This CDR3 comprises 18 residues. In germline, CDR1 is SEHNR, CDR2 FQNEAQ (reference sequence).

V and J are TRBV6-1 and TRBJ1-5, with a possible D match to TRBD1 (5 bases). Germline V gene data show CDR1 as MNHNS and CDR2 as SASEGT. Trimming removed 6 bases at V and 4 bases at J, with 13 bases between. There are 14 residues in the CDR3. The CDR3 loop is CASRWGLRNQPQHF. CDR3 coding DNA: TGTGCCAGCAGATGGGGCCTCAGGAATCAGCCCCAGCATTTT.